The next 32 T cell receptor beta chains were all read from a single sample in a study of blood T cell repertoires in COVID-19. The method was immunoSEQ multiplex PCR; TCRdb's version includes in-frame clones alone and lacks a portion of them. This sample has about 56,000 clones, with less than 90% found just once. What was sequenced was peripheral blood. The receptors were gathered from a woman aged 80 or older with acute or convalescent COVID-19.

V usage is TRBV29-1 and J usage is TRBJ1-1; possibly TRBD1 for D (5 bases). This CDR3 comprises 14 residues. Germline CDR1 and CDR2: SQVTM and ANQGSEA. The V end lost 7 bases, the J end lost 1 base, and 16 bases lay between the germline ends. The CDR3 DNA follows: TGCAGCGCTGGGGGGGGGACTCAGAACACTGAAGCTTTCTTT. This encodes CSAGGGTQNTEAFF.

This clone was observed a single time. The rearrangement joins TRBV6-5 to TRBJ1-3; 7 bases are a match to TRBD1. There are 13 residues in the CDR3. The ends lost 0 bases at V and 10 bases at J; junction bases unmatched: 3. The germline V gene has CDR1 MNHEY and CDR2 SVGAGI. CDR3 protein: CASSYSTGMTIYF. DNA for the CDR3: TGTGCCAGCAGTTACTCGACAGGGATGACCATATATTTT.

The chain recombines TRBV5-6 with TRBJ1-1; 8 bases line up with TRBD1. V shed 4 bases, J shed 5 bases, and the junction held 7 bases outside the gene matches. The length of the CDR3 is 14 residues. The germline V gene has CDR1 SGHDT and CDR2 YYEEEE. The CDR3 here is CASSLTGDSTEAFF. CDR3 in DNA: TGTGCCAGCAGCCTGACAGGGGATAGTACTGAAGCTTTCTTT.

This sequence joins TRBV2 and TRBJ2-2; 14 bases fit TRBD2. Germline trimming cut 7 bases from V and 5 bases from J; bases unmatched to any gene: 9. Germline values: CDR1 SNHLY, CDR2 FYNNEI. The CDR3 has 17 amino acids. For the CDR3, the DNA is TGTGCCAGCATGGGACTAGCGGGGGCCCCGAGGACCGGGGAGCTGTTTTTT. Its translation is CASMGLAGAPRTGELFF. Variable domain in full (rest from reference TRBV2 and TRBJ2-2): EPEVTQTPSHQVTQMGQEVILRCVPISNHLYFYWYRQILGQKVEFLVSFYNNEISEKSEIFDDQFSVERPDGSNFTLKIRSTKLEDSAMYFCASMGLAGAPRTGELFFGEGSRLTVL.

CDR3 in DNA: TGTGCCAGCAGCTTAGATGCCCAGGGGGCAGGTTCACCCCTCCACTTT. Encoded protein: CASSLDAQGAGSPLHF. V is TRBV11-2 and J is TRBJ1-6; 8 positions match TRBD1. Per germline, CDR1 SGHAT and CDR2 FQNNGV. The CDR3 sequence is 16 residues long. With 0 bases clipped from V and 9 bases from J, the junction kept 7 bases outside the gene matches. Combining the CDR3 with reference TRBV11-2 and TRBJ1-6 gives the whole variable domain EAGVAQSPRYKIIEKRQSVAFWCNPISGHATLYWYQQILGQGPKLLIQFQNNGVVDDSQLPKDRFSAERLKGVDSTLKIQPAKLEDSAVYLCASSLDAQGAGSPLHFGNGTRLTVT.

In nucleotides, the CDR3 is TGTGCCAGCAGCTTACCAGGGCCCCGACGGGCTTTCTTT. Its translation: CASSLPGPRRAFF. The chain carries TRBV11-2 and TRBJ1-1; D may be TRBD1 (5 bases). V was clipped by 2 bases and J by 11 bases, with 15 bases between them. This CDR3 has 13 amino acids. From germline, CDR1 is SGHAT and CDR2 FQNNGV.

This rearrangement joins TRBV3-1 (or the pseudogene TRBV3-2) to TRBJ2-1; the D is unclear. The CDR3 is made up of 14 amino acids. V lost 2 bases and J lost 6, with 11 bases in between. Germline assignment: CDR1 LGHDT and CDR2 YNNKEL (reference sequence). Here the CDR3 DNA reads TGTGCCAGCAGCCAACGCGGCGGCCCCAATGAGCAGTTCTTC. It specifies CASSQRGGPNEQFF.

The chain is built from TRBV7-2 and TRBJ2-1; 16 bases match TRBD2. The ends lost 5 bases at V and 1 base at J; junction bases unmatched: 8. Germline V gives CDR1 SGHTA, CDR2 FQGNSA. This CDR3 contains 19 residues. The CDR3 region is CASSPTGTSGGASYNEQFF. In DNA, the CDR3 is TGTGCCAGCAGCCCAACAGGGACTAGCGGGGGGGCGTCCTACAATGAGCAGTTCTTC.

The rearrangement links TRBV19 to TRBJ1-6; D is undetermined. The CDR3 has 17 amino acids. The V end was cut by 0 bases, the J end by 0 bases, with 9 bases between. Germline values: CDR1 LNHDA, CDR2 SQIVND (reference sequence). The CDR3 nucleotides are TGTGCCAGTAGTATAGATCCACTGAGCTCCTATAATTCACCCCTCCACTTT. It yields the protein CASSIDPLSSYNSPLHF. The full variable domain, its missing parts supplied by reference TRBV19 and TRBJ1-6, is DGGITQSPKYLFRKEGQNVTLSCEQNLNHDAMYWYRQDPGQGLRLIYYSQIVNDFQKGDIAEGYSVSREKKESFPLTVTSAQKNPTAFYLCASSIDPLSSYNSPLHFGNGTRLTVT.

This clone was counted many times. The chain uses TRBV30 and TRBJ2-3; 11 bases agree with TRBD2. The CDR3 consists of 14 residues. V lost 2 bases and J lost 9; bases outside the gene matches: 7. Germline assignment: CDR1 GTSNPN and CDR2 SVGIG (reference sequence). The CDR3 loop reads CAWSPLAGGLTQYF. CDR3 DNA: TGTGCCTGGAGTCCGTTAGCGGGGGGGCTGACGCAGTATTTT.

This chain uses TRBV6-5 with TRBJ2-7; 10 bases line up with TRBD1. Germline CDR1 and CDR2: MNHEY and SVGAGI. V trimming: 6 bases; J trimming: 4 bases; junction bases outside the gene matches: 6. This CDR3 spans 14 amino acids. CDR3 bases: TGTGCCAGCAGGGCCTGGGACAGGGGATACGAGCAGTACTTC. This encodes CASRAWDRGYEQYF.

The CDR3 DNA follows: TGTGCCAGCAGCATACAGGGGTTTGGTGAAAAACTGTTTTTT. The encoded protein is CASSIQGFGEKLFF. The rearrangement links TRBV5-4 to TRBJ1-4, with 7 bases identical to TRBD1. Germline V lookup: CDR1 SGHNT, CDR2 YYREEE (reference sequence). This CDR3 has 14 amino acids. The junction had 7 bases not matched to a gene; V was cut back by 4 bases and J by 7 bases. Supplemented by reference TRBV5-4 and TRBJ1-4, the full variable domain reads ETGVTQSPTHLIKTRGQQVTLRCSSQSGHNTVSWYQQALGQGPQFIFQYYREEENGRGNFPPRFSGLQFPNYSSELNVNALELDDSALYLCASSIQGFGEKLFFGSGTQLSVL.

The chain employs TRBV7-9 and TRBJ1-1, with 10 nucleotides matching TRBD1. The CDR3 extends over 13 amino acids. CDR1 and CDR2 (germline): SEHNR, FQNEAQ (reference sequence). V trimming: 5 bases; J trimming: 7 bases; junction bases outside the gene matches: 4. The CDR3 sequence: CASSTGTGVEAFF. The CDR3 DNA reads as TGTGCCAGCAGCACCGGGACAGGGGTTGAAGCTTTCTTT.

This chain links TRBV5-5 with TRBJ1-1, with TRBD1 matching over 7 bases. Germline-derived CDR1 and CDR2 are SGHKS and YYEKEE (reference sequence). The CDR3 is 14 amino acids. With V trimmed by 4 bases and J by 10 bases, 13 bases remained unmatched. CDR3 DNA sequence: TGTGCCAGCAGCGGCGTTGGGACAGCTTCTTCAGCTTTCTTT. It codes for CASSGVGTASSAFF.

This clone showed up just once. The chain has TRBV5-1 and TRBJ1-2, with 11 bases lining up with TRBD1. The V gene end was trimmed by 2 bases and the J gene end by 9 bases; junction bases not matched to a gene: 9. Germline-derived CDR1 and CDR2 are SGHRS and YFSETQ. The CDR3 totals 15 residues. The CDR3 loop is CASSFGQGAGSRYTF. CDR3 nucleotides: TGCGCCAGCAGCTTTGGACAGGGGGCCGGTAGCCGCTACACCTTC.

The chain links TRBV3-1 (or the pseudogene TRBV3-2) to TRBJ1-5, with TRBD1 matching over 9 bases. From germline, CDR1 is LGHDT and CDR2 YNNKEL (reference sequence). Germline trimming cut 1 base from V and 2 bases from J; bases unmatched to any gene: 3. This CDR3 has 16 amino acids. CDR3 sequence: CASSQGTGAGNQPQHF. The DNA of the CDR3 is TGTGCCAGCAGCCAAGGGACAGGGGCGGGCAATCAGCCCCAGCATTTT.

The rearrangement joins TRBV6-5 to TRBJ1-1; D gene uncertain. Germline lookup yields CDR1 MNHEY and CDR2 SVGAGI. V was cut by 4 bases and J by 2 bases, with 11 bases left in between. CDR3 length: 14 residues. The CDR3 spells CASSSPVPNTEAFF. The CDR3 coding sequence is TGTGCCAGCAGTTCCCCAGTCCCTAACACTGAAGCTTTCTTT.

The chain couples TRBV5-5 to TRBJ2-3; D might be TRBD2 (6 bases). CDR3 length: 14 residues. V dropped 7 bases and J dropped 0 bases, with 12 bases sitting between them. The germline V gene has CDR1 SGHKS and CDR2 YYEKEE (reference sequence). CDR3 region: CASGRRVSTDTQYF. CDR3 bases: TGTGCCAGCGGGAGGAGGGTCAGCACAGATACGCAGTATTTT.

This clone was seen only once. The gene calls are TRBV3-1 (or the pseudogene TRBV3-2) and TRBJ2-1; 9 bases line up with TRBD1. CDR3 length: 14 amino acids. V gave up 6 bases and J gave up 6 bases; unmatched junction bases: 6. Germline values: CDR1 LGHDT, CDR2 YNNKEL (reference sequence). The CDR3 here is CASRLGQGVNEQFF. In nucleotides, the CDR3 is TGTGCCAGCAGGTTGGGACAGGGAGTCAATGAGCAGTTCTTC.

In nucleotides, the CDR3 is TGTGCCAGCCATTTACAACCGGGCCAGGGATCTTCTAATGAAAAACTGTTTTTT. It codes for CASHLQPGQGSSNEKLFF. The V and J genes are TRBV21-1 and TRBJ1-4; the listed D gene, TRBD1, was not tested against the DNA. TRBV21-1 is an annotated pseudogene. The CDR3 is 18 residues long.

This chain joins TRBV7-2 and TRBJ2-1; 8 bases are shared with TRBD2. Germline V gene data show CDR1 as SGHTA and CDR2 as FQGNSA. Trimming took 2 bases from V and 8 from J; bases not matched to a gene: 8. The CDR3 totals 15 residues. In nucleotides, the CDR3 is TGTGCCAGCAGCTTATTTGGGACTAGATGGGATGAGCAGTTCTTC. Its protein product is CASSLFGTRWDEQFF.

The CDR3 nucleotides read TGTGCCAGCAGCCAAGGTGGTCTAGCGGGAGTTATAGGATCCTACGAGCAGTACTTC. Its protein is CASSQGGLAGVIGSYEQYF. The V and J genes are TRBV3-1 (or the pseudogene TRBV3-2) and TRBJ2-7; TRBD2 aligns across 10 bases. J was trimmed by 1 base and V by 1 base; bases with no gene match: 13. The CDR3 covers 19 residues. Germline lookup yields CDR1 LGHDT and CDR2 YNNKEL (reference sequence).

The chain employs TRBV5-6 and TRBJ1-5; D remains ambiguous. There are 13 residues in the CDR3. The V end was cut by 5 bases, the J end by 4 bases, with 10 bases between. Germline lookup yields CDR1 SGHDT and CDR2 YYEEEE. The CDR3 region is CASSVYGNQPQHF. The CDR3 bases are TGTGCCAGCAGTGTGTACGGGAATCAGCCCCAGCATTTT.

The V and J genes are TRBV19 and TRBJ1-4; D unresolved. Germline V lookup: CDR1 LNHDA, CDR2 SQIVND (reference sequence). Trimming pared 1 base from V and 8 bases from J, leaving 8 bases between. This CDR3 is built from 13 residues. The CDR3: CASSIAPREKLFF. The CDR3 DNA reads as TGTGCCAGTAGTATAGCCCCCCGGGAAAAACTGTTTTTT.

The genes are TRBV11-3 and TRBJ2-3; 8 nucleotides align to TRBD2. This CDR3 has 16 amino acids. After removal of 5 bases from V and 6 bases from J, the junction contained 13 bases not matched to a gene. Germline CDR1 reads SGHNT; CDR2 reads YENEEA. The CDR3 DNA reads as TGTGCCAGCAGCCCCTCGAGGGGACTAGGGGTGGATACGCAGTATTTT. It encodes CASSPSRGLGVDTQYF.

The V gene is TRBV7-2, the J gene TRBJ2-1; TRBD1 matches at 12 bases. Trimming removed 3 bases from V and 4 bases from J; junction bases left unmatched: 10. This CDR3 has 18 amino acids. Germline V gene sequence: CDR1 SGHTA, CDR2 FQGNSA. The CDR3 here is CASSFGWGQGADYNEQFF. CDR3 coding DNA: TGTGCCAGCAGCTTCGGGTGGGGACAGGGGGCCGATTACAATGAGCAGTTCTTC. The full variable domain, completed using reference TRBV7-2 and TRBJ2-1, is GAGVSQSPSNKVTEKGKDVELRCDPISGHTALYWYRQSLGQGLEFLIYFQGNSAPDKSGLPSDRFSAERTGGSVSTLTIQRTQQEDSAVYLCASSFGWGQGADYNEQFFGPGTRLTVL.

DNA of the CDR3: TGCGCCAGCAGCTTGGCCGAACTAGCGGACTATCATGAGCAGTTCTTC. The encoded protein is CASSLAELADYHEQFF. The V gene is TRBV5-1, the J gene TRBJ2-1; 8 bases line up with TRBD2. Germline-derived CDR1 and CDR2 are SGHRS and YFSETQ. The CDR3 loop spans 16 amino acids. V lost 0 bases and J lost 8; bases outside the gene matches: 10.

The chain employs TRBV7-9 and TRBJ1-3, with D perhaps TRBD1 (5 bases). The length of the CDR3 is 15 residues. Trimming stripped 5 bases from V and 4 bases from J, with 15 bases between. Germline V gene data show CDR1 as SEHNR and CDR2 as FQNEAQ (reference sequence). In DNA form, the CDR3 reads TGTGCCAGCAGCGCGGGACTGGCGGAGGGAAACACCATATATTTT. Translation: CASSAGLAEGNTIYF.

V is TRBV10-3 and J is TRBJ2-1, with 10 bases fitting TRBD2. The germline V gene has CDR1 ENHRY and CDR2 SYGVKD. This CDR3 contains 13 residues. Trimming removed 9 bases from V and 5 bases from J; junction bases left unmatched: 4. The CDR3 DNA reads TGTGCCATGCGGACTAGCGGCCACAATGAGCAGTTCTTC. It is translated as CAMRTSGHNEQFF.

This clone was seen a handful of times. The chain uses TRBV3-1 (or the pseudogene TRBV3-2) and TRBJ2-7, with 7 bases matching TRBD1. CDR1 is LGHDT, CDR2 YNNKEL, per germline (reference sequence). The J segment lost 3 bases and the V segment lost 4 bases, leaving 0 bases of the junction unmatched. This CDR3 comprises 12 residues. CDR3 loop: CASSRDSYEQYF. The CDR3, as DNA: TGTGCCAGCAGCCGGGACAGCTACGAGCAGTACTTC.

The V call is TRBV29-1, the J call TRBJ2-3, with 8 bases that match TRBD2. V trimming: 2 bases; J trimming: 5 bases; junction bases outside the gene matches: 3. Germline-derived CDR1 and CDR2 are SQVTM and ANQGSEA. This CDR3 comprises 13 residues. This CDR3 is CSVETGGLDTQYF. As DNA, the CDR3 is TGCAGCGTTGAAACGGGGGGGTTAGATACGCAGTATTTT.

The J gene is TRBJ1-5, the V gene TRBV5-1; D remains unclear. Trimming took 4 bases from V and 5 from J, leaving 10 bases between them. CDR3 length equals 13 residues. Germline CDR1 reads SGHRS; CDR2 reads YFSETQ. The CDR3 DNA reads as TGCGCCAGCAGCATGGGCACGGATCAGCCCCAGCATTTT. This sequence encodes CASSMGTDQPQHF.